These 32 T cell receptor beta chains share one sample of origin, sequenced in a study of T cells after yellow fever vaccination. TCRdb reprocessed the 5' RACE reads with MiXCR, giving one entry per CDR3 protein. The sample contains 90,000 to 130,000 distinct CDR3 sequences, 7.5% to 9.5% of which appear only once. Sequenced material: CD8+ T cells sorted from PBMCs, taken 45 days after the yellow fever booster vaccination. These TCRs come from a man younger than 40 who received the YFV17D yellow fever vaccine.

The V and J genes are TRBV5-1 and TRBJ2-5, with D perhaps matching TRBD2 (5 bases). V shed 3 bases and J shed 5 bases, with 17 bases lying between them. Germline V gene data show CDR1 as SGHRS and CDR2 as YFSETQ. The CDR3 has 15 residues. The CDR3 loop is CASSSGKGSGETQYF. Here the CDR3 DNA reads TGCGCCAGCAGCTCCGGGAAGGGAAGTGGGGAGACCCAGTACTTC.

The sample holds many counts of this clonotype. The chain combines TRBV29-1 with TRBJ2-1; no definite D call. The CDR3 contains 16 residues. V lost 1 base to trimming and J lost 0 bases, with 13 bases between them. Germline V gene sequence: CDR1 SQVTM, CDR2 ANQGSEA. This chain's CDR3 is CSVEGTAESSYNEQFF. For the CDR3, the DNA is TGCAGCGTTGAAGGCACGGCGGAGAGCTCCTACAATGAGCAGTTCTTC.

There are many counts of this clonotype. V usage is TRBV6-5 and J usage is TRBJ2-2; D gene ambiguous. The CDR3 is made up of 14 amino acids. Trimming left V 3 bases short and J 6 bases short, with 11 bases between. Germline V lookup: CDR1 MNHEY, CDR2 SVGAGI. The chain's CDR3 is CASSYMGSSGELFF. The CDR3 DNA is TGTGCCAGCAGTTATATGGGTAGCTCCGGGGAGCTGTTTTTT.

This clonotype was seen many times. V gene TRBV20-1 combines with J gene TRBJ2-1, with TRBD1 identical over 8 bases. This CDR3 has 16 residues. CDR1 DFQATT and CDR2 SNEGSKA come from the germline V gene (reference sequence). J was trimmed by 9 bases and V by 0 bases; bases with no gene match: 13. CDR3 protein: CSARDPIRTGLLEQFF. CDR3 nucleotide sequence: TGCAGTGCTAGAGACCCGATTAGGACAGGGCTTCTTGAGCAGTTCTTC.

This clonotype occurred a few times. The V call is TRBV6-2 or TRBV6-3, the J call TRBJ2-1, with TRBD2 matching over 10 bases. Unmatched junction bases numbered 3, after V lost 5 bases and J lost 2 bases. The CDR3 is made up of 15 amino acids. Germline-derived CDR1 and CDR2 are MNHEY and SVGEGT. For the CDR3, the DNA is TGTGCCAGCAGTCGAGCGGGAGGGCCCTACAATGAGCAGTTCTTC. Translated: CASSRAGGPYNEQFF.

This clonotype showed up just a few times. Its ends do not fully match the called genes, so a read error is possible. The genes are TRBV5-1 and TRBJ2-7; D tentatively reads TRBD1 or TRBD2 (6 bases each). Germline assignment: CDR1 SGHRS and CDR2 YFSETQ. The CDR3 sequence is 12 residues long. CDR3 region: CASSPPEGGINF. The DNA for the CDR3 is TGCGCCAGCAGCCCCCCCGAGGGGGGAATTAACTTC. The full variable domain, with the rest looked up from reference TRBV5-1 and TRBJ2-7, is KAGVTQTPRYLIKTRGQQVTLSCSPISGHRSVSWYQQTPGQGLQFLFEYFSETQRNKGNFPGRFSGRQFSNSRSEMNVSTLELGDSALYLCASSPPEGGINFGPGTRLTVT.

V usage is TRBV7-9 and J usage is TRBJ2-7; TRBD2 agrees at 12 bases. CDR3 length: 15 residues. J lost 4 bases, V lost 5 bases, and 6 bases had no gene match. Looked up from germline, CDR1 is SEHNR and CDR2 is FQNEAQ (reference sequence). CDR3 region: CASSGILAGGYEQYF. The CDR3 coding sequence is TGTGCCAGCAGCGGGATACTAGCGGGGGGTTACGAGCAGTACTTC.

The chain joins TRBV5-4 to TRBJ1-1; D is ambiguous. Germline-derived CDR1 and CDR2 are SGHNT and YYREEE (reference sequence). Trimming took off 2 bases at V and 0 bases at J, with 11 bases between the two ends. There are 15 residues in the CDR3. The CDR3 spells CASSFPGPVNTEAFF. In DNA, the CDR3 is TGTGCCAGCAGCTTTCCCGGGCCGGTGAACACTGAAGCTTTCTTT.

There are a few counts of this clonotype. The V gene is TRBV29-1, the J gene TRBJ2-3; 9 bases match TRBD2. The CDR3 has 14 amino acids. After removal of 4 bases from V and 1 base from J, the junction contained 3 bases not matched to a gene. In germline, CDR1 is SQVTM, CDR2 ANQGSEA. CDR3 bases: TGCAGCGTTGTAGCGGGAGTTCGCACAGATACGCAGTATTTT. Its protein product is CSVVAGVRTDTQYF.

This clonotype was recorded many times. The chain has TRBV27 and TRBJ2-1; either TRBD1 or TRBD2 may supply D (5 bases each). The V end lost 2 bases, the J end lost 0 bases, and 11 bases lay between the germline ends. Per the germline V gene, CDR1 is MNHEY and CDR2 is SMNVEV (reference sequence). The CDR3 length is 16 residues. CDR3 DNA sequence: TGTGCCAGCAGTTTAAAGGGACCTAGCTCCTACAATGAGCAGTTCTTC. It codes for CASSLKGPSSYNEQFF.

This clonotype came up many times. CDR3 DNA sequence: TGTGCCAGCAGCTGGACTAGCTCCGCCGATACGCAGTATTTT. Encoded protein: CASSWTSSADTQYF. The V gene is TRBV27, the J gene TRBJ2-3; 8 bases align to TRBD2. This CDR3 is built from 14 residues. Germline CDR1 and CDR2: MNHEY and SMNVEV (reference sequence). J lost 6 bases, V lost 6 bases, and 8 bases had no gene match.

This clonotype was detected many times. The rearrangement joins TRBV6-5 to TRBJ2-7; the D is unclear. Germline V gene data show CDR1 as MNHEY and CDR2 as SVGAGI. This CDR3 has 11 amino acids. Between the trimmed V and J ends, which lost 7 bases and 6 bases, there was a span of 10 bases. The CDR3 bases are TGTGCCAGCATTATTACTGGCGAGCAGTACTTC. This gives the protein CASIITGEQYF.

This clonotype was counted at least ten times. The rearrangement joins TRBV4-1 to TRBJ2-2; D remains ambiguous. V lost 8 bases and J 0 bases, leaving 10 bases between the germline ends. Looked up from germline, CDR1 is MGHRA and CDR2 is YSYEKL. CDR3 length equals 14 residues. The CDR3 coding sequence is TGCGCCAGCTGTTGGGCGGCGAACACCGGGGAGCTGTTTTTT. Translation: CASCWAANTGELFF.

This clonotype has at least ten counts. V usage is TRBV24-1 and J usage is TRBJ2-1; D call uncertain. V lost 5 bases, J lost 6 bases, and 7 bases lay in between. The CDR3 extends over 12 amino acids. Germline CDR1 reads KGHDR; CDR2 reads SFDVKD. As DNA, the CDR3 is TGTGCCACCAGTGTCTGGGGCAATGAGCAGTTCTTC. Residues: CATSVWGNEQFF.

This clonotype has more than one count but fewer than ten. The rearrangement uses TRBV19 and TRBJ2-1, with D perhaps being TRBD1 or TRBD2 (5 bases each). V lost 3 bases to trimming and J lost 13 bases, with 13 bases between them. The CDR3 spans 12 residues. Germline assignment: CDR1 LNHDA and CDR2 SQIVND (reference sequence). The CDR3 DNA follows: TGTGCCAGTAGTATCAGTGGGGGATTACAGTTCTTC. Its translation: CASSISGGLQFF.

This clonotype was counted many times. The genes are TRBV7-2 and TRBJ2-5; TRBD2 matches 7 bases. Germline lookup yields CDR1 SGHTA and CDR2 FQGNSA. V trimming: 3 bases; J trimming: 4 bases; junction bases outside the gene matches: 8. The CDR3 sequence is 15 residues long. Here the CDR3 DNA reads TGTGCCAGCAGCTTCCAGGGACTACGGGGAGAGACCCAGTACTTC. Protein product: CASSFQGLRGETQYF. The variable domain in full, completed from reference TRBV7-2 and TRBJ2-5, reads GAGVSQSPSNKVTEKGKDVELRCDPISGHTALYWYRQSLGQGLEFLIYFQGNSAPDKSGLPSDRFSAERTGGSVSTLTIQRTQQEDSAVYLCASSFQGLRGETQYFGPGTRLLVL.

The table lists this clonotype with many counts. The genes are TRBV28 and TRBJ1-5; TRBD1 agrees at 10 bases. Losses at the gene ends were 6 bases for V and 0 bases for J; bases not matched to a gene: 5. The CDR3 spans 16 residues. Germline V lookup: CDR1 MDHEN, CDR2 SYDVKM. CDR3 in amino acids: CASRMGQGYSNQPQHF. The CDR3 DNA sequence: TGTGCCAGCAGGATGGGACAGGGGTATAGCAATCAGCCCCAGCATTTT.

This clonotype was seen at least ten times. The chain carries TRBV7-8 and TRBJ2-2; TRBD2 agrees at 9 bases. CDR1 and CDR2 (germline): SGHVS, FQNEAQ. The CDR3 runs to 15 residues. V shed 2 bases and J 7 bases; nucleotides not matched to a gene: 5. The CDR3 here is CASSLSSGSGGELFF. CDR3 DNA sequence: TGTGCCAGCAGCTTAAGTAGCGGGAGCGGCGGGGAGCTGTTTTTT.

This rearrangement joins TRBV7-6 to TRBJ2-1, with 8 bases fitting TRBD2. This CDR3 is 16 amino acids long. The V and J ends lost 2 bases and 1 base, in that order; junction bases with no gene match: 4. The V gene's germline CDR1 is SGHVS and CDR2 FNYEAQ. CDR3 amino acids: CASSLTLAESYNEQFF. DNA of the CDR3: TGTGCCAGCAGCTTAACACTAGCGGAATCCTACAATGAGCAGTTCTTC. The variable domain in full, with the rest retrieved from reference TRBV7-6 and TRBJ2-1, is GAGVSQSPRYKVTKRGQDVALRCDPISGHVSLYWYRQALGQGPEFLTYFNYEAQQDKSGLPNDRFSAERPEGSISTLTIQRTEQRDSAMYRCASSLTLAESYNEQFFGPGTRLTVL.

In its sample, this clonotype was seen a few times. The rearrangement uses TRBV6-1 and TRBJ2-1, with TRBD2 matching over 12 bases. The V gene end was trimmed by 6 bases and the J gene end by 5 bases; junction bases not matched to a gene: 5. CDR1 and CDR2 (germline): MNHNS, SASEGT. The CDR3 spans 15 residues. Here the CDR3 reads CASRRLAGANNEQFF. In nucleotides, the CDR3 is TGTGCCAGCAGGCGACTAGCGGGAGCCAACAATGAGCAGTTCTTC.

This chain links TRBV2 with TRBJ2-1; the D is unclear. CDR3 size: 14 residues. The V and J ends lost 10 bases and 4 bases respectively, with 17 bases between them. The germline gives CDR1 SNHLY, CDR2 FYNNEI. CDR3 protein: CAILGGSIYNEQFF. The DNA for the CDR3 is TGTGCCATCCTCGGCGGATCGATTTACAATGAGCAGTTCTTC.

This clonotype was observed at least ten times. This sequence joins TRBV6-5 and TRBJ2-1; the D call may be TRBD1 or TRBD2 (6 bases each). The CDR3 is 15 amino acids. Germline CDR1 MNHEY, CDR2 SVGAGI. With 4 bases removed from V and 2 bases from J, the gap between germline ends came to 12 bases. The chain's CDR3 is CASSSGGGPYNEQFF. In nucleotides, the CDR3 is TGTGCCAGCAGTTCCGGTGGGGGGCCCTACAATGAGCAGTTCTTC.

This sequence joins TRBV20-1 and TRBJ2-1, with TRBD1 identical over 9 bases. Germline lookup yields CDR1 DFQATT and CDR2 SNEGSKA (reference sequence). Trimming at V came to 7 bases and at J to 9 bases, leaving 19 bases not matched to a gene. This CDR3 has 16 residues. The CDR3 DNA is TGCAGTGTTTGGGGACAGGGTACGGCTAACACGGGTGAGCAGTTCTTC. It translates to CSVWGQGTANTGEQFF.

This clonotype was seen repeatedly, ten times or more. The chain has TRBV4-3 and TRBJ1-3; no clear D gene. CDR1 LGHNA and CDR2 YSLEER come from the germline V gene. V was clipped by 1 base and J by 0 bases, with 4 bases between them. The CDR3 extends over 14 amino acids. Here the CDR3 reads CASSQGDSGNTIYF. Written as DNA, the CDR3 is TGCGCCAGCAGCCAAGGGGACTCTGGAAACACCATATATTTT.

This clonotype was observed many times. One junction end disagrees with the germline gene, perhaps due to a read error. The chain is built from TRBV20-1 and TRBJ2-6, with D unclear. Per germline, CDR1 DFQATT and CDR2 SNEGSKA (reference sequence). The CDR3 is 9 residues long. The CDR3 sequence: CSAMPGPIF. The CDR3 DNA reads TGCAGTGCTATGCCAGGACCTATTTTC.

There are many counts of this clonotype. The V call is TRBV18, the J call TRBJ1-5, with 7 bases lining up with TRBD1. V lost 3 bases, J lost 7 bases, and 9 bases stayed unmatched. The CDR3 sequence is 15 residues long. Looked up from germline, CDR1 is KGHSH and CDR2 is LQKENI. The CDR3 DNA reads as TGTGCCAGCTCACCGGAGGCAGGGGGGGGACAGCCCCAGCATTTT. Translation: CASSPEAGGGQPQHF. Variable domain in full (rest from reference TRBV18 and TRBJ1-5): NAGVMQNPRHLVRRRGQEARLRCSPMKGHSHVYWYRQLPEEGLKFMVYLQKENIIDESGMPKERFSAEFPKEGPSILRIQQVVRGDSAAYFCASSPEAGGGQPQHFGDGTRLSIL.

This chain connects TRBV20-1 to TRBJ1-2, with no clear D. Per the germline V gene, CDR1 is DFQATT and CDR2 is SNEGSKA (reference sequence). This CDR3 comprises 13 residues. Trimming left V 5 bases short and J 5 bases short, with 15 bases between. Here the CDR3 reads CSAHHPSKYGYTF. CDR3 bases: TGCAGTGCTCACCACCCATCCAAGTATGGCTACACCTTC.

Worth noting for this clonotype: Given a much more abundant clone one base away, this may be a read error. The J gene is TRBJ2-3, the V gene TRBV12-3 or TRBV12-4, with TRBD2 as a possible D gene (6 bases). The CDR3 has 16 amino acids. The DNA for the CDR3 is TGTGCCTGCAGACCGGCTAGCGACCCTAGCACAGATACGCAGTATTTT. It encodes CACRPASDPSTDTQYF.

J is TRBJ2-7 and V is TRBV29-1, with 12 bases aligning to TRBD1. Germline trimming cut 6 bases from V and 4 bases from J; bases unmatched to any gene: 4. The CDR3 contains 13 residues. CDR1 SQVTM and CDR2 ANQGSEA come from the germline V gene. Written as DNA, the CDR3 is TGCAGCGTGCCGGGACAGGGGGCATACGAGCAGTACTTC. It translates to CSVPGQGAYEQYF.

This clonotype was counted many times. The chain uses TRBV11-2 and TRBJ1-2; a weak D match, TRBD1 (5 bases). This CDR3 region has 16 residues. Germline loops: CDR1 SGHAT, CDR2 FQNNGV. V was clipped by 1 base and J by 2 bases, with 14 bases between them. The CDR3 region has the DNA TGTGCCAGCAGCTTAGTCATTCCGGGGCAGAACTATGGCTACACCTTC. Its protein product is CASSLVIPGQNYGYTF. The entire variable domain, with the rest obtained from reference TRBV11-2 and TRBJ1-2, is as follows: EAGVAQSPRYKIIEKRQSVAFWCNPISGHATLYWYQQILGQGPKLLIQFQNNGVVDDSQLPKDRFSAERLKGVDSTLKIQPAKLEDSAVYLCASSLVIPGQNYGYTFGSGTRLTVV.

This clonotype has at least ten counts. V usage is TRBV20-1 and J usage is TRBJ2-1; no clear D. CDR1 and CDR2 (germline): DFQATT, SNEGSKA (reference sequence). V dropped 6 bases and J dropped 2 bases, with 8 bases sitting between them. The CDR3 spans 12 residues. CDR3 amino acids: CSARLAYNEQFF. Written as DNA, the CDR3 is TGCAGTGCAAGACTGGCCTACAATGAGCAGTTCTTC.

This sequence joins TRBV7-9 and TRBJ2-1; 7 nucleotides agree with TRBD2. J lost 1 base, V lost 4 bases, and 7 bases had no gene match. Germline lookup yields CDR1 SEHNR and CDR2 FQNEAQ (reference sequence). CDR3 size: 16 residues. Here the CDR3 reads CASSSQREPSYNEQFF. CDR3 in DNA: TGTGCCAGCAGCTCCCAGCGGGAACCGTCCTACAATGAGCAGTTCTTC.